Given below is one T cell receptor (beta chain) in context. It lacks a known antigen. No qualities accompany the bases; no much larger clone lies one base away. The data were taken from a study of beta chain features in type 1 diabetes (dated by TCRdb to 2016 to 2019). Background on the whole study: Patients and healthy donors did not differ in mean age, gender distribution, total cell number or subset yield. A total of about 100 million sorted cells were examined across all samples, and RNA yield correlated strongly with the number of cells per subset. The study compared TCRB repertoires of sorted circulating CD4+ T cell subsets between recently diagnosed type 1 diabetes patients and matched healthy donors. Regulatory and stem cell-like memory subsets were isolated from only 8 patients and roughly eight healthy donors, whereas naive and central memory subsets came from all 30 or so donors.

CDR3 length: 16 amino acids, cysteine to phenylalanine. Only CDR3 DNA remains: 48 bases, in frame from the first base. V gives up 4 bases and J gives up 4 bases, and the segment between their germline ends measures 15 bases. For CDR1 and CDR2, the germline V gene lists SGHRS and YFSETQ. The paper as a whole reports these results and caveats: At VDJ recombination sites, type 1 diabetes patients had fewer insertions and more deleted nucleotides, which implies abnormalities in thymic rearrangement. Naive, central memory and regulatory TCRB repertoires appeared to be more similar among patients than among healthy donors. Because cDNA was sequenced instead of genomic DNA, highly expressing activated cells could be over-represented, though the groups showed no difference in activation or CD3 levels. Because the HLA sub-analyses included only small numbers of individuals, any influence of HLA type on TCRB rearrangement was left unresolved. Shorter templates might be favored by PCR, yet because patient and control samples were amplified and corrected together, any such skew would affect both groups equally. A moderate but significant shortening of TCRB CDR3 length was observed in type 1 diabetes patients in all four CD4+ subsets.

The entire amount of isolated RNA was reverse transcribed using the High Capacity cDNA Reverse Transcription Kit, so the sequenced TCRB transcripts were expressed ones. Deep immunoSEQ sequencing was performed on naive, central memory and regulatory T cell samples, with an average of approximately 4 million total reads per sample. Sorted cells were lysed in RLT buffer and RNA was extracted with DNase-treated RNeasy Micro or Mini kits, depending on cell number. Each cell subset was processed separately to prevent cross-contamination, with patient and healthy donor samples processed together. The immunoSEQ multiplex PCR was used to amplify TCRB sequences from cDNA, yielding 87-bp fragments that span the CDR3 region. Amplicons were sequenced on the Illumina HiSeq platform. In the original analysis: Synthetic template baselines were used to correct PCR bias computationally, reads within Hamming distance 2 were collapsed together, and singletons that could not be merged were discarded. Reads were aligned against IMGT to assign V, D and J genes, CDR3 length and insertions or deletions at six rearrangement sites. Clonotype counts were normalized to sorted cell number within each subset before computing true diversity and Gini coefficients with the tcR R package. The overlap coefficient, calculated on TCRB nucleotide sequences, was used to quantify repertoire sharing. TCRdb's version of the immuneACCESS table is confined to in-frame rearrangements and falls short of the full clone set. An unresolved V gene accounts for under half of the shortfall where checked; the remainder is of unknown origin. V and J calls and clone size are those listed in that table; D and trimming were worked out from the DNA. This sample holds about 160,000 clones; approximately 8% were observed only once. Roughly 0.46% of the sample goes to the ten largest clones.

From each donor, a single peripheral blood sample of approximately 110 mL on average was drawn into heparinised tubes. Using a panel that included CD45RO, CCR7, CD25, CD127, CD95 and CD27, naive, central memory, regulatory and stem cell-like memory CD4+ T cells were sorted on a BD FACSAria II. A purity above 95% was achieved for all sorted populations. PBMCs were isolated right away by Lymphoprep density gradient centrifugation and were stained directly, without culture. Samples were stained and sorted in pairs, with one healthy donor and one patient per experiment, so that batch effects were minimized.

The sequence links TRBV5-1 to TRBJ2-6, and the D gene may be TRBD1, 6 bases matching. The TCR was taken from a man aged 18-30 years with type 1 diabetes. Sequencing was done on a sample of central memory CD4+ T cells from blood. The CDR3 corresponds to CASSPDSARGANVLTF. The DNA sequence is given as TGCGCCAGCAGCCCGGACAGCGCCCGGGGGGCCAACGTCCTGACTTTC.